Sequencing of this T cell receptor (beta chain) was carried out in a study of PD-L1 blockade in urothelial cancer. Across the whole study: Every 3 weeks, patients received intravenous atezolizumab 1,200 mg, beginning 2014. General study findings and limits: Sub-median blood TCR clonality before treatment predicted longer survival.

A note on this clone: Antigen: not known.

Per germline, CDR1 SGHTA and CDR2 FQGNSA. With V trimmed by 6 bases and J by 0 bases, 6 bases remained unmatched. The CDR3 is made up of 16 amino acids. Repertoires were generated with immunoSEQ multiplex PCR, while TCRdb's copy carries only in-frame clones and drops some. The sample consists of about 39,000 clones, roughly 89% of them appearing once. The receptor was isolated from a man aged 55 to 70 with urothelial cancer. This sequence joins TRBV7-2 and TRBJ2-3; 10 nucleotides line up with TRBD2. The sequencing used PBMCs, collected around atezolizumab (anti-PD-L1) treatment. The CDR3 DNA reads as TGTGCCAGCAGGATTAGCGGGGGGTTTAGCACAGATACGCAGTATTTT. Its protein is CASRISGGFSTDTQYF.